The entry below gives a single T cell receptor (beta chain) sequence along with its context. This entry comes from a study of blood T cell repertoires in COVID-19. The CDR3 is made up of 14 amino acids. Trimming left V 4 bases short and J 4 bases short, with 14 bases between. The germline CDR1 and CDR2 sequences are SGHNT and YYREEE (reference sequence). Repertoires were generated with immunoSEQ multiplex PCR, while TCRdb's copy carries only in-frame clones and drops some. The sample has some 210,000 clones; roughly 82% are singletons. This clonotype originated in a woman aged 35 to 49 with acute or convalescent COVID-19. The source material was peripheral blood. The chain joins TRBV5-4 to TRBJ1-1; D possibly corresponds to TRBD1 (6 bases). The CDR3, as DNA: TGTGCCAGCAGCCTGGGGGGCGGGGGCACTGAAGCTTTCTTT. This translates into CASSLGGGGTEAFF.